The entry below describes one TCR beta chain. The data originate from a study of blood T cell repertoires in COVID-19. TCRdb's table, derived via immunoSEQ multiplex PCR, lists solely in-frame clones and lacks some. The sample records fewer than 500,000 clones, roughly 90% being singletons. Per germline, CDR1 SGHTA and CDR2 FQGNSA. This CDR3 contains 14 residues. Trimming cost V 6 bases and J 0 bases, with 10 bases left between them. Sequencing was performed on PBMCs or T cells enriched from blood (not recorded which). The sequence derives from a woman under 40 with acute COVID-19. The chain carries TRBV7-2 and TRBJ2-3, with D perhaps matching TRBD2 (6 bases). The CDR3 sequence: CASRTGLSTDTQYF. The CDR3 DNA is TGTGCCAGCAGAACGGGACTGAGCACAGATACGCAGTATTTT.